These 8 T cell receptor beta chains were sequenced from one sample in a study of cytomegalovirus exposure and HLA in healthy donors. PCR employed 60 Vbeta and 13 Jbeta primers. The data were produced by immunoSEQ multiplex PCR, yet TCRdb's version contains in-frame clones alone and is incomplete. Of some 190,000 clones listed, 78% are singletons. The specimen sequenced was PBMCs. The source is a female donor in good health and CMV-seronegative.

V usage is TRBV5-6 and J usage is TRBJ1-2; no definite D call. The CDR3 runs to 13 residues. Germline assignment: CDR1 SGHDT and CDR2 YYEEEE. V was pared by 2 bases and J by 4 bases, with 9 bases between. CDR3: CASSLNSRYGYTF. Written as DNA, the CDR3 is TGTGCCAGCAGCTTAAACAGCCGCTATGGCTACACCTTC.

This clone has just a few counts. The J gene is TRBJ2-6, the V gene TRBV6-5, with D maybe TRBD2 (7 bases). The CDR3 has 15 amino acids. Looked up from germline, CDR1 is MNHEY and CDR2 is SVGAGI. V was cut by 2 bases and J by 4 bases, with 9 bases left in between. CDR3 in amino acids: CASSYRGAGANVLTF. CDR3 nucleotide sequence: TGTGCCAGCAGTTACCGGGGGGCGGGGGCCAACGTCCTGACTTTC.

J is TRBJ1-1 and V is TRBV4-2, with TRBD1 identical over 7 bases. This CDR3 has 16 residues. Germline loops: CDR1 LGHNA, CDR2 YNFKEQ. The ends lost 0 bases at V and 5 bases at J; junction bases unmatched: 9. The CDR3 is CASSQDLGDSATEAFF. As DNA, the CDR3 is TGTGCCAGCAGCCAAGATTTAGGGGACAGTGCAACTGAAGCTTTCTTT.

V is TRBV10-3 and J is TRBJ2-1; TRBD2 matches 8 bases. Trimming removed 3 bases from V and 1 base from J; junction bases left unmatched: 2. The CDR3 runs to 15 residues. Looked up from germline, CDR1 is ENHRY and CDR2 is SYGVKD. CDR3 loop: CAISDSGGSYNEQFF. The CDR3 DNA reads TGTGCCATCAGTGACAGCGGGGGTTCCTACAATGAGCAGTTCTTC.

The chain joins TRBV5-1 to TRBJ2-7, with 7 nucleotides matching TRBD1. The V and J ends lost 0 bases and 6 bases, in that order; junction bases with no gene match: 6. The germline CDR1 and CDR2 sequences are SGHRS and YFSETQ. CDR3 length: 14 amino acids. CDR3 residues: CASSLGGQVFEQYF. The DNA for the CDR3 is TGCGCCAGCAGCTTGGGAGGACAGGTCTTCGAGCAGTACTTC.

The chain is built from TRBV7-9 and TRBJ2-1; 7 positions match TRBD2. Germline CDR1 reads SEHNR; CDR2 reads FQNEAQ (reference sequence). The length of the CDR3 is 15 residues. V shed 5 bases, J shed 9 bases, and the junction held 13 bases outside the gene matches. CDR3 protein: CASSKPHGGIAEQFF. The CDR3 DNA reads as TGTGCCAGCAGCAAGCCTCACGGGGGGATAGCTGAGCAGTTCTTC.

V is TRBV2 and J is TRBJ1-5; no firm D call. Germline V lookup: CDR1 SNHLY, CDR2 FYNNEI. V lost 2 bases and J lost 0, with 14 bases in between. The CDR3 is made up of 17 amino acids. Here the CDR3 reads CASSELKTSDSNQPQHF. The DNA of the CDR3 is TGTGCCAGCAGTGAACTAAAAACCTCTGATAGCAATCAGCCCCAGCATTTT. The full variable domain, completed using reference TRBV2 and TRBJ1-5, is EPEVTQTPSHQVTQMGQEVILRCVPISNHLYFYWYRQILGQKVEFLVSFYNNEISEKSEIFDDQFSVERPDGSNFTLKIRSTKLEDSAMYFCASSELKTSDSNQPQHFGDGTRLSIL.

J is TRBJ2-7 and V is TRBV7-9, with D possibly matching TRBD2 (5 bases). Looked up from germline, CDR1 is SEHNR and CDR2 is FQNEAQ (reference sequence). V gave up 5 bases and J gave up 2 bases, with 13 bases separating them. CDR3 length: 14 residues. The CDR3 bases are TGTGCCAGCAGCCTATCAGCGGTAACCTACGAGCAGTACTTC. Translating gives CASSLSAVTYEQYF.